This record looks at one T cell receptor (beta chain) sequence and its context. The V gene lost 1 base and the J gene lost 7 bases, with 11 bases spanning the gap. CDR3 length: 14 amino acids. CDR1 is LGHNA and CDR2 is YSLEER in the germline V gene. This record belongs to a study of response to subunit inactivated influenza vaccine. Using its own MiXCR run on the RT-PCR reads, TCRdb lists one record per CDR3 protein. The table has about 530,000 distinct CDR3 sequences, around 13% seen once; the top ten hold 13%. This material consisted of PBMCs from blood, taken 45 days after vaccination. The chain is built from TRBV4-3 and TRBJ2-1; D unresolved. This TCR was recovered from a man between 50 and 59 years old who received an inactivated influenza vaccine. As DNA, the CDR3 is TGCGCCAGCAGCCAAGCCCTTAAAGATAATGAGCAGTTCTTC. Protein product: CASSQALKDNEQFF.